This entry lists 2 T cell receptor beta chains sequenced from one sample in a study of spatial heterogeneity in lung cancer. The time point denotes: sample taken at primary tumor resection. Whole RNA, which was extracted from tumor, nontumor lung tissue or frozen PBMC, was sequenced without any cell sorting. TCRdb ran MiXCR on the 5' RACE reads and lists one entry per CDR3 protein. The sample yields 900 to 1,100 distinct CDR3 sequences, roughly a quarter seen once. Sequencing used PBMCs, obtained at surgery. These receptor sequences come from a female donor with early-stage non-small cell lung cancer.

In its sample, this clonotype is large (0.1 to 1%). With the library built for alpha chains, this beta chain is off target and its frequency is not meaningful. The DNA for the CDR3 is TGTGCCAGCAGTTACCGCCGACTAGCGGGAGGGGACGAGCAGTACTTC. Its translation is CASSYRRLAGGDEQYF. This rearrangement joins TRBV6-6 to TRBJ2-7, with TRBD2 matching 14 bases. The germline gives CDR1 MNHNY, CDR2 SVGAGI (reference sequence). This CDR3 is 16 amino acids long. The ends lost 2 bases at V and 5 bases at J; junction bases unmatched: 5.

A few counts support this clonotype. For a library built for alpha chains, this beta chain is a stray read; little rests on its size. CDR3 residues: CASSGYGTGGTEAFF. In DNA, the CDR3 is TGCGCCAGCAGCGGTTACGGGACAGGGGGAACTGAAGCTTTCTTT. This rearrangement joins TRBV5-1 to TRBJ1-1; 11 bases are shared with TRBD1. This CDR3 spans 15 amino acids. Germline V lookup: CDR1 SGHRS, CDR2 YFSETQ. V was pared by 4 bases and J by 5 bases, with 7 bases of the junction left unmatched.